The 29 T cell receptor beta chains reported below all come from one sample, sequenced in a study of T cells in Graves' hyperthyroidism and ophthalmopathy. There were TCR beta CDR3 regions amplified from RNA transcripts. The HTBI primer set drove a first-round RT-PCR of the TCR CDR3. From the multiplex PCR reads, TCRdb called clonotypes with MiXCR, one entry per CDR3 protein. Of around 700,000 distinct CDR3 sequences listed, 30% to 40% are singletons. The sequenced sample consisted of blood. The receptor set was obtained from a woman aged 40 to 50 with Graves' hyperthyroidism.

Regarding this clonotype: A read error may be the cause here, since a much bigger clone is one base away. V gene TRBV6-1 combines with J gene TRBJ1-1; 11 positions agree with TRBD1. The V and J ends lost 4 bases and 5 bases, in that order; junction bases with no gene match: 6. Looked up from germline, CDR1 is MNHNS and CDR2 is SASEGT. This CDR3 contains 15 residues. CDR3 DNA: TGTGCCAGCAGTGTTATCGGGACAGGGGGAACTGAAGCTTTCTTT. Translated, it gives CASSVIGTGGTEAFF.

The V call is TRBV5-1, the J call TRBJ2-2, with 8 bases aligning to TRBD1. The V gene end was trimmed by 3 bases and the J gene end by 4 bases; junction bases not matched to a gene: 8. CDR1 SGHRS and CDR2 YFSETQ come from the germline V gene. This CDR3 is built from 16 residues. CDR3 protein: CASSSNTGTGTGELFF. CDR3 in DNA: TGCGCCAGCAGCTCCAACACCGGGACAGGCACCGGGGAGCTGTTTTTT. The variable domain in full, completed from reference TRBV5-1 and TRBJ2-2, reads KAGVTQTPRYLIKTRGQQVTLSCSPISGHRSVSWYQQTPGQGLQFLFEYFSETQRNKGNFPGRFSGRQFSNSRSEMNVSTLELGDSALYLCASSSNTGTGTGELFFGEGSRLTVL.

This clonotype was counted only a few times. This chain links TRBV7-9 with TRBJ2-2; 8 positions agree with TRBD1. CDR1 and CDR2 from the germline V gene are SEHNR and FQNEAQ (reference sequence). The CDR3 length is 16 residues. Germline trimming cut 5 bases from V and 3 bases from J; bases unmatched to any gene: 8. This CDR3 reads CASSAETGGYTGELFF. CDR3 in DNA: TGTGCCAGCAGCGCCGAAACAGGGGGGTACACCGGGGAGCTGTTTTTT.

This chain connects TRBV4-3 to TRBJ1-6; no reliable D call. The V end was cut by 1 base, the J end by 7 bases, with 11 bases between. Germline values: CDR1 LGHNA, CDR2 YSLEER. The CDR3 sequence is 15 residues long. This CDR3 is CASSQVLFSNSPLHF. CDR3 DNA: TGCGCCAGCAGCCAAGTACTTTTCTCCAATTCACCCCTCCACTTT.

Comment on this clonotype: With a much larger clone just one base away, this may be a read error. This chain connects TRBV5-1 to TRBJ1-2; 9 positions agree with TRBD1. This CDR3 contains 11 residues. Looked up from germline, CDR1 is SGHRS and CDR2 is YFSETQ. The trim removed 4 bases at V and 12 bases at J, leaving 4 bases unmatched. The CDR3 DNA reads TGCGCCAGCAGCGGGGGACAGGGACACACCTTC. The encoded protein is CASSGGQGHTF.

This clonotype was counted a few times. The rearrangement links TRBV20-1 to TRBJ2-1; D uncertain. The V end was cut by 2 bases, the J end by 7 bases, with 9 bases between. CDR1 is DFQATT, CDR2 SNEGSKA, per germline (reference sequence). This CDR3 contains 12 residues. In nucleotides, the CDR3 is TGCAGTGCTAGATGGGTCTCGAATGAGCAGTTCTTC. Amino acids: CSARWVSNEQFF.

In this sample, this clonotype turned up a few times. The V gene is TRBV6-5, the J gene TRBJ1-2, with D possibly being TRBD1 (5 bases). V shed 3 bases and J shed 4 bases, with 15 bases lying between them. The CDR3 has 15 amino acids. Germline assignment: CDR1 MNHEY and CDR2 SVGAGI. The CDR3 sequence is CASSYLSQGGYGYTF. CDR3 nucleotide sequence: TGTGCCAGCAGTTATCTATCCCAGGGAGGCTATGGCTACACCTTC.

This clonotype came up many times. J is TRBJ1-5 and V is TRBV20-1, with D uncertain. The CDR3 runs to 13 residues. Per the germline V gene, CDR1 is DFQATT and CDR2 is SNEGSKA (reference sequence). Trimming left V 4 bases short and J 0 bases short, with 7 bases between. CDR3 in DNA: TGCAGTGCTAACCAAAATAGCAATCAGCCCCAGCATTTT. Its protein is CSANQNSNQPQHF.

The J gene is TRBJ2-5, the V gene TRBV5-4; TRBD2 is a possible D gene (6 bases). This CDR3 is built from 15 residues. The germline V gene has CDR1 SGHNT and CDR2 YYREEE (reference sequence). Trimming removed 1 base at V and 5 bases at J, with 15 bases between. CDR3 coding DNA: TGTGCCAGCAGCTTGTGGTCCGGGGGTTCGGAGACCCAGTACTTC. The encoded protein is CASSLWSGGSETQYF.

J is TRBJ1-1 and V is TRBV12-3 or TRBV12-4, with D perhaps TRBD1 (5 bases). The CDR3 is 13 residues long. The V end was cut by 2 bases, the J end by 7 bases, with 11 bases between. The chain's CDR3 is CASSLSGRGEAFF. CDR3 nucleotides: TGTGCCAGCAGTTTATCAGGGCGAGGTGAAGCTTTCTTT.

J is TRBJ1-1 and V is TRBV12-3 or TRBV12-4; 8 bases map to TRBD1. J was trimmed by 7 bases and V by 6 bases; bases with no gene match: 10. The CDR3 has 14 amino acids. In DNA form, the CDR3 reads TGTGCCAGCAGCCTGGACAGGGAAGTCAGTGAAGCTTTCTTT. This gives the protein CASSLDREVSEAFF.

This clonotype was seen at least ten times. The chain is built from TRBV20-1 and TRBJ2-3; D ambiguous. Germline CDR1 and CDR2: DFQATT and SNEGSKA (reference sequence). V lost 0 bases, J lost 4 bases, and 11 bases lay in between. The CDR3 extends over 14 amino acids. CDR3 in DNA: TGCAGTGCTAGAGATTGGGCGGTCCCAGATACGCAGTATTTT. Translated: CSARDWAVPDTQYF.

This clonotype has a handful of counts. This chain joins TRBV7-2 and TRBJ1-1; D call uncertain. Trimming cost V 8 bases and J 1 base, with 8 bases left between them. CDR1 and CDR2 from the germline V gene are SGHTA and FQGNSA. CDR3 size: 12 residues. Written as DNA, the CDR3 is TGTGCCAGCGCCATTGGGAACACTGAAGCTTTCTTT. Translation: CASAIGNTEAFF.

The sample holds many counts of this clonotype. J is TRBJ1-5 and V is TRBV19, with TRBD1 as a possible D gene (5 bases). Germline V lookup: CDR1 LNHDA, CDR2 SQIVND (reference sequence). The CDR3 runs to 16 residues. V was cut by 6 bases and J by 5 bases, with 20 bases left in between. In nucleotides, the CDR3 is TGTGCCAGTAGCCAAAGGGGCAACGCCCCCCATCAGCCCCAGCATTTT. Amino acid sequence: CASSQRGNAPHQPQHF.

The CDR3 reads CASSQGGQYQETQYF. CDR3 DNA sequence: TGTGCCAGCAGCCAAGGGGGGCAGTACCAAGAGACCCAGTACTTC. This rearrangement joins TRBV3-1 to TRBJ2-5; D might be TRBD1 (6 bases). Trimming took 1 base from V and 0 from J, leaving 9 bases between them. The germline V gene encodes CDR1 LGHDT and CDR2 YNNKEL (reference sequence). There are 15 residues in the CDR3.

This clonotype was seen only once. This chain joins TRBV10-3 and TRBJ1-4; D gene unclear. V was shortened by 6 bases and J by 5 bases, with 10 bases between the two germline ends. Per the germline V gene, CDR1 is ENHRY and CDR2 is SYGVKD. The CDR3 is 13 residues long. CDR3 sequence: CAIRKQLNEKLFF. CDR3 DNA sequence: TGTGCCATCAGAAAACAGTTAAATGAAAAACTGTTTTTT.

This sequence joins TRBV18 and TRBJ1-2; 9 nucleotides line up with TRBD1. Germline V gene sequence: CDR1 KGHSH, CDR2 LQKENI. The CDR3 totals 14 residues. With 1 base clipped from V and 6 bases from J, the junction kept 3 bases outside the gene matches. CDR3 protein: CASSPQQGADGYTF. As DNA, the CDR3 is TGTGCCAGCTCACCACAACAGGGGGCTGATGGCTACACCTTC. Together with reference TRBV18 and TRBJ1-2, the CDR3 gives the full variable domain: NAGVMQNPRHLVRRRGQEARLRCSPMKGHSHVYWYRQLPEEGLKFMVYLQKENIIDESGMPKERFSAEFPKEGPSILRIQQVVRGDSAAYFCASSPQQGADGYTFGSGTRLTVV.

This chain connects TRBV5-1 to TRBJ1-4; D is ambiguous. With 3 bases removed from V and 0 bases from J, the gap between germline ends came to 6 bases. This CDR3 comprises 14 residues. Germline V gives CDR1 SGHRS, CDR2 YFSETQ. The CDR3 DNA is TGCGCCAGCAGCTCGACAACAACTAATGAAAAACTGTTTTTT. Amino acid sequence: CASSSTTTNEKLFF.

This clonotype was detected ten times or more. The chain joins TRBV20-1 to TRBJ1-5; D remains ambiguous. The CDR3 totals 12 residues. Trimming shortened V by 0 bases and J by 6 bases, and 6 bases separated the two germline ends. CDR1 and CDR2 (germline): DFQATT, SNEGSKA (reference sequence). CDR3 protein: CSARDEGQPQHF. The CDR3 coding sequence is TGCAGTGCTAGAGATGAGGGTCAGCCCCAGCATTTT.

Here the CDR3 reads CASSLTGTAEAFF. CDR3 coding DNA: TGTGCCAGCAGCTTAACCGGGACAGCCGAAGCTTTCTTT. This chain joins TRBV7-6 and TRBJ1-1, with TRBD1 matching 7 bases. V lost 2 bases, J lost 8 bases, and 5 bases stayed unmatched. This CDR3 is built from 13 residues. Germline V lookup: CDR1 SGHVS, CDR2 FNYEAQ.

The sample holds many counts of this clonotype. The gene calls are TRBV5-1 and TRBJ2-5; TRBD1 agrees at 7 bases. CDR1 and CDR2 from the germline V gene are SGHRS and YFSETQ. The CDR3 spans 15 residues. V shed 1 base and J 1 base; nucleotides not matched to a gene: 4. Here the CDR3 reads CASSLQGVSQETQYF. The DNA of the CDR3 is TGCGCCAGCAGCTTGCAGGGGGTTAGCCAAGAGACCCAGTACTTC.

This clonotype was detected ten times or more. This chain uses TRBV7-3 with TRBJ2-5; no clear D gene. Germline CDR1 reads SGHTA; CDR2 reads FQGTGA. Trimming took 5 bases from V and 0 from J, leaving 7 bases between them. The CDR3 is made up of 13 amino acids. The CDR3 loop reads CASSVAYQETQYF. CDR3 in DNA: TGTGCCAGCAGCGTAGCCTACCAAGAGACCCAGTACTTC. Full variable domain (remainder filled in from reference TRBV7-3 and TRBJ2-5): GAGVSQTPSNKVTEKGKYVELRCDPISGHTALYWYRQSLGQGPEFLIYFQGTGAADDSGLPNDRFFAVRPEGSVSTLKIQRTERGDSAVYLCASSVAYQETQYFGPGTRLLVL.

The chain combines TRBV20-1 with TRBJ2-7; 8 bases are a match to TRBD1. Trimming cost V 3 bases and J 2 bases; bases outside gene matches: 6. The CDR3 spans 14 residues. CDR1 and CDR2 (germline): DFQATT, SNEGSKA (reference sequence). DNA of the CDR3: TGCAGTGCTAGGGACAGGGATACCCCCTACGAGCAGTACTTC. Protein sequence: CSARDRDTPYEQYF.

This clonotype appeared once. The CDR3 region has the DNA TGTGCCAGTTTAGGGACAGGGGTGGATCGGACTGAAGCTTTCTTT. Translating gives CASLGTGVDRTEAFF. This sequence joins TRBV25-1 and TRBJ1-1, with 10 nucleotides matching TRBD1. Per the germline V gene, CDR1 is MGHDK and CDR2 is SYGVNS. V dropped 9 bases and J dropped 5; count of bases not matched to a gene: 12. The CDR3 length is 15 residues.

Turning to this clonotype: A much larger clone is a single base away; this may be a read error. J is TRBJ1-1 and V is TRBV6-1; D is undetermined. Germline CDR1 and CDR2: MNHNS and SASEGT. The CDR3 has 15 residues. The DNA of the CDR3 is TGTGCCAGCAGTGGGCCAGCCGGCAGTGGCACTGAAGCTTCCTTT. This gives the protein CASSGPAGSGTEASF.

CDR3 loop: CASSFGTSGGARETQYF. The CDR3 DNA sequence: TGTGCCAGCAGCTTCGGGACTAGCGGGGGGGCCAGGGAGACCCAGTACTTC. This chain joins TRBV7-3 and TRBJ2-5; 16 bases agree with TRBD2. The germline CDR1 and CDR2 sequences are SGHTA and FQGTGA. Unmatched junction bases numbered 6, after V lost 3 bases and J lost 5 bases. The CDR3 sequence is 17 residues long.

This clonotype was detected ten times or more. V and J are TRBV6-2 or TRBV6-3 and TRBJ1-6; no definite D call. V was shortened by 6 bases and J by 10 bases, with 19 bases between the two germline ends. The CDR3 is made up of 15 amino acids. Germline lookup yields CDR1 MNHEY and CDR2 SVGEGT. The CDR3 protein is CASSPQAATYSPLHF. CDR3 DNA sequence: TGTGCCAGCAGCCCCCAGGCCGCGACCTACTCACCCCTCCACTTT.

V and J are TRBV4-1 and TRBJ1-6, with D unclear. V was shortened by 6 bases and J by 7 bases, with 13 bases between the two germline ends. The CDR3 runs to 14 residues. Per germline, CDR1 MGHRA and CDR2 YSYEKL. The CDR3 nucleotides are TGCGCCAGCAGGCACTTTGATCCGAATTCACCCCTCCACTTT. It codes for CASRHFDPNSPLHF.

This clonotype has only one observation. The chain combines TRBV6-2 or TRBV6-3 with TRBJ1-2; D remains unclear. The CDR3 contains 15 residues. V was shortened by 4 bases and J by 2 bases, with 14 bases between the two germline ends. Per the germline V gene, CDR1 is MNHEY and CDR2 is SVGEGT. CDR3 DNA sequence: TGTGCCAGCAGTTGGGCCCTACTGGCCAACTATGGCTACACCTTC. Its protein is CASSWALLANYGYTF.